This TCR beta chain was captured by sequencing in a study of long-term antiretroviral therapy in people with HIV. Samples held about 0.95-11 million cryopreserved PBMC, and DNA extraction followed. Version v3.0 of the immunoSEQ assay ran at survey level. Sequencing efforts were directed toward about 35,000-55,000 T-cell genomes per sample. Sequenced by immunoSEQ multiplex PCR; TCRdb stores in-frame clones only, minus some. The sample lists 44,000 or so clones, roughly 96% occurring once. The sequencing here drew on unsorted PBMCs, taken 3.7 years after starting antiretroviral therapy. The origin of this receptor is a woman in her 50s with HIV.

This CDR3 reads CASSEGRAGNTIYF. CDR3 sequence (DNA): TGTGCCAGCAGTGAAGGCAGGGCTGGAAACACCATATATTTT. The rearrangement joins TRBV6-1 to TRBJ1-3; tentative D call: TRBD1 (5 bases). Trimming shortened V by 1 base and J by 2 bases, and 6 bases separated the two germline ends. Germline lookup yields CDR1 MNHNS and CDR2 SASEGT. CDR3 length equals 14 residues.